This T cell receptor (beta chain) stems from a study of cytomegalovirus exposure and HLA in healthy donors. Points from the study as a whole: Later analysis identified 15,000 to 20,000 TCR beta sequences associated with HLA alleles, using a false discovery rate threshold of 0.05. The authors enumerated over 150 TCR beta chains as linked to cytomegalovirus.

Remarks on this clone: The antigen is not known.

Researchers ran the PCR with 60 Vbeta and 13 Jbeta primers. Assay used: immunoSEQ multiplex PCR; TCRdb lists only in-frame clones, some missing. In the table there are roughly 120,000 clones, 65% to 80% of which are singletons. CDR3 length equals 15 residues. Germline V gene data show CDR1 as SGDLS and CDR2 as YYNGEE. The V end was cut by 0 bases, the J end by 1 base, with 9 bases between. The material sequenced was PBMCs. This clonotype originated in a human donor in good health. This chain uses TRBV9 with TRBJ2-3, with D perhaps TRBD1 (5 bases). The CDR3 reads CASSVDPGRTDTQYF. The CDR3 DNA reads TGTGCCAGCAGCGTAGACCCAGGGCGCACAGATACGCAGTATTTT.